This TCR beta chain derives from a study of technical replicates of blood from several donors. Sequenced by immunoSEQ multiplex PCR; TCRdb stores in-frame clones only, minus some. This sample has some 96,000 clones, with roughly 95% found just once. This CDR3 spans 16 amino acids. In germline, CDR1 is SGHAT, CDR2 FQNNGV. After removal of 1 base from V and 4 bases from J, the junction contained 7 bases not matched to a gene. The sequenced sample consisted of T cells isolated from PBMCs. The rearrangement links TRBV11-2 to TRBJ2-7; TRBD2 matches at 10 bases. The clonotype was recovered from a human donor in good health. CDR3 region: CASSLAWSGRAYEQYF. The CDR3, as DNA: TGTGCCAGCAGCTTAGCCTGGAGCGGGAGGGCGTACGAGCAGTACTTC.